The 2 T cell receptor beta chains reported below all come from one sample, sequenced in a study of blood T cell repertoires in COVID-19. Produced via immunoSEQ multiplex PCR; TCRdb's table is partial and in-frame only. The sample lists approximately 350,000 clones; about 83% were seen once. Sample: peripheral blood. Receptors originate from a man aged 30 to 39 with active or convalescent COVID-19.

The chain uses TRBV15 and TRBJ2-7; D gene uncertain. Germline CDR1 and CDR2: LNHNV and YYDKDF (reference sequence). Trimming took off 5 bases at V and 3 bases at J, with 11 bases between the two ends. CDR3 length equals 13 residues. The CDR3 protein is CATSVNSFYEQYF. The CDR3, as DNA: TGTGCCACCAGCGTCAATAGTTTCTACGAGCAGTACTTC.

The chain combines TRBV18 with TRBJ2-7; D is possibly TRBD1 (6 bases). Germline V lookup: CDR1 KGHSH, CDR2 LQKENI. The CDR3 spans 15 residues. The germline V and J ends were trimmed by 2 bases and 2 bases, with 13 bases remaining between them. Here the CDR3 reads CASSPIGRGTYEQYF. The CDR3 nucleotides read TGTGCCAGCTCACCAATTGGCAGGGGAACCTACGAGCAGTACTTC.